This entry concerns a single T cell receptor (beta chain). Its antigen is not known. This sample stems from a study of vaccination and CD4 T cells after COVID-19. As for the study in general: Spike peptides, overlapping and drawn from SARS-CoV-2, HCoV-NL63, HCoV-OC43 and HCoV-229E, were used to stimulate cells.

With the Oncomine TCR Beta short-read assay, DNA from cultured CD4+ T cells was sequenced. From cultured CD4+ T cells, genomic DNA was extracted. TCRdb independently ran MiXCR on the PCR reads; one entry per CDR3 protein. The data hold about 12,000 distinct CDR3 sequences, with roughly 60% observed a single time. CDR1 is KGHSH and CDR2 is LQKENI in the germline V gene. Trimming took 5 bases from V and 8 from J, leaving 13 bases between them. The CDR3 sequence is 14 residues long. Study observations and caveats: Convalescent patients saw a median approximately 90% of their reactive clones show up only after vaccination.

Treatment indicated: roughly ten-day PBMC culture with coronavirus spike peptide pools or control peptides (ViraFEST assay). Antigen-specific T cell expansion with peptide pools preceded TCR sequencing in the ViraFEST approach. V usage is TRBV18 and J usage is TRBJ1-6; D unclear. The sample consisted of CD4+ T cells from blood, cultured in vitro. The receptor comes from a human donor who had recovered from COVID-19. The CDR3, as DNA: TGTGCCAGCTCAGATAGGGTGTTTGATTCACCCCTCCACTTT. It yields the protein CASSDRVFDSPLHF. Combining the CDR3 with reference TRBV18 and TRBJ1-6 gives the whole variable domain NAGVMQNPRHLVRRRGQEARLRCSPMKGHSHVYWYRQLPEEGLKFMVYLQKENIIDESGMPKERFSAEFPKEGPSILRIQQVVRGDSAAYFCASSDRVFDSPLHFGNGTRLTVT.